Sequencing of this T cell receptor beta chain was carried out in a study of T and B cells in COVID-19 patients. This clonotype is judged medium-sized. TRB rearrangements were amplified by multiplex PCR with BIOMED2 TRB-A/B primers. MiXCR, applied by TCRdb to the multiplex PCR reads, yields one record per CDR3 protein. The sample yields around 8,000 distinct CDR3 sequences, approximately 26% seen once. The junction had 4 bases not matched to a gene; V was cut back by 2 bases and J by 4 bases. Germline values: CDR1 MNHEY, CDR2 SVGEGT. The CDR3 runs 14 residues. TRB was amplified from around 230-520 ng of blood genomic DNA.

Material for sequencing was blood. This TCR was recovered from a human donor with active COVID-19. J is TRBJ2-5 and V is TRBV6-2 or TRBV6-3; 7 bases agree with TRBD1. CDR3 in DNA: TGTGCCAGCAGTTACACAGGGGAGTCAGAGACCCAGTACTTC. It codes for CASSYTGESETQYF.